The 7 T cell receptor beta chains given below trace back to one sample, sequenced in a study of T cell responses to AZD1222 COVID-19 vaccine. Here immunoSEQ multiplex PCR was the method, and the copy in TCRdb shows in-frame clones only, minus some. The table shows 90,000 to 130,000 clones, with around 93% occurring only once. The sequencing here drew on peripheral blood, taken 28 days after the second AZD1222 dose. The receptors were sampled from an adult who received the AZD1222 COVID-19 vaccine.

The CDR3 nucleotides are TGTGCCAGCAGTGAATGGAAAGGGGTCCGGACTGAAGCTTTCTTT. This sequence encodes CASSEWKGVRTEAFF. The chain joins TRBV25-1 to TRBJ1-1; weak D call: TRBD1 (5 bases). This CDR3 comprises 15 residues. V lost 1 base and J lost 5, with 14 bases in between. The germline CDR1 and CDR2 sequences are MGHDK and SYGVNS.

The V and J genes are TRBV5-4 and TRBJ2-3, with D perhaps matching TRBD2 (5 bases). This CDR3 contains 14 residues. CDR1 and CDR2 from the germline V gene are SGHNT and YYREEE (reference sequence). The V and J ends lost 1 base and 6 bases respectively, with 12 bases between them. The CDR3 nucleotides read TGTGCCAGCAGCTTGCGGCTAGCATCCGATACGCAGTATTTT. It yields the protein CASSLRLASDTQYF.

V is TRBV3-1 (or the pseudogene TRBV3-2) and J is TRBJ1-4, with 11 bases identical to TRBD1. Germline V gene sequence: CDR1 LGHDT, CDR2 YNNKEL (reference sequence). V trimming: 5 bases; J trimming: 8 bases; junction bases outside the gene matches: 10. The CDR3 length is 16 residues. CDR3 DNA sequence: TGTGCCAGCAGCGCCGGGTGGACAGGGGGCCTGGAAAAACTGTTTTTT. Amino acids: CASSAGWTGGLEKLFF.

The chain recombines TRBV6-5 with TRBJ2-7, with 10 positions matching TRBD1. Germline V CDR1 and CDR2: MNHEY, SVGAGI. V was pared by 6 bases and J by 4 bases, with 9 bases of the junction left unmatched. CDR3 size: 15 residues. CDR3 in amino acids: CASRMGQGRGYEQYF. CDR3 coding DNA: TGTGCCAGCAGAATGGGACAGGGGAGGGGATACGAGCAGTACTTC.

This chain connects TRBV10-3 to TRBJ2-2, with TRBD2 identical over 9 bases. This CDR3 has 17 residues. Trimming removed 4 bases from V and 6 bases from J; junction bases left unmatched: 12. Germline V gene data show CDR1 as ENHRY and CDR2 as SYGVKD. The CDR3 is CAISGAVGGRAPGELFF. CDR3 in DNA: TGTGCCATCAGTGGGGCCGTGGGCGGGAGGGCCCCCGGGGAGCTGTTTTTT.

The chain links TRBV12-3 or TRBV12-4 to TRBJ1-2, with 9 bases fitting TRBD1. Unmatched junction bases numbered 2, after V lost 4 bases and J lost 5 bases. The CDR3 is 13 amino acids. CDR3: CASSYRGPYGYTF. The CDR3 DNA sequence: TGTGCCAGCAGTTACAGGGGGCCTTATGGCTACACCTTC.

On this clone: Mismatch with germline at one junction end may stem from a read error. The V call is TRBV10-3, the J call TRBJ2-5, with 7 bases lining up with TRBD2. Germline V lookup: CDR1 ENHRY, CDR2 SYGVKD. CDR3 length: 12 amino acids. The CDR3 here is CATSGDQEPQYF. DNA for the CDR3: TGTGCCACAAGCGGGGATCAAGAGCCCCAGTACTTC.